Shown below are 31 T cell receptor beta chains from a single sample sequenced in a study of blood T cell repertoires in COVID-19. Repertoires were generated with immunoSEQ multiplex PCR, while TCRdb's copy carries only in-frame clones and drops some. The sample includes 250,000 or so clones, approximately 85% of them seen just once. Sequenced material: PBMCs or T cells enriched from blood (not recorded which). The source is a woman between 45 and 65 years old who had recovered from COVID-19.

This clone was detected a few times. The chain is built from TRBV16 and TRBJ1-1; TRBD1 is a possible D gene (6 bases). Germline V gene data show CDR1 as KGHSY and CDR2 as FQNENV. The CDR3 totals 16 residues. V was clipped by 3 bases and J by 3 bases, with 17 bases between them. The CDR3 sequence is CASSQSGTRLDTEAFF. In DNA form, the CDR3 reads TGTGCCAGCAGCCAGAGCGGGACAAGACTCGACACTGAAGCTTTCTTT.

J is TRBJ1-2 and V is TRBV12-3 or TRBV12-4, with 8 bases fitting TRBD1. CDR3 size: 12 residues. Losses at the gene ends were 10 bases for V and 4 bases for J; bases not matched to a gene: 5. For the CDR3, the DNA is TGTGCCACCGACGGACAGGGCTATGGCTACACCTTC. Residues: CATDGQGYGYTF.

In DNA form, the CDR3 reads TGTGCCAGCAGAACTAGCGGTGAGACCCAGTACTTC. It is translated as CASRTSGETQYF. J is TRBJ2-5 and V is TRBV2; 8 nucleotides match TRBD2. After removal of 6 bases from V and 5 bases from J, the junction contained 2 bases not matched to a gene. CDR3 length: 12 residues. Germline V gene lookup returns CDR1 SNHLY and CDR2 FYNNEI.

The chain couples TRBV28 to TRBJ1-5, with a possible D match to TRBD1 (6 bases). Germline CDR1 and CDR2: MDHEN and SYDVKM. V lost 5 bases and J lost 0, with 17 bases in between. The CDR3 contains 17 residues. The DNA for the CDR3 is TGTGCCAGCAGTGTACAGACAGGACCATATAGCAATCAGCCCCAGCATTTT. It encodes CASSVQTGPYSNQPQHF.

As for this clone: This CDR3 is also generated by other DNA sequences in the sample. The chain uses TRBV5-1 and TRBJ1-2; D gene unclear. Per the germline V gene, CDR1 is SGHRS and CDR2 is YFSETQ. V dropped 0 bases and J dropped 1 base, with 4 bases sitting between them. The CDR3 runs 13 residues. Written as DNA, the CDR3 is TGCGCCAGCAGCTTGGACGGTAACTATGGCTACACCTTC. Translating gives CASSLDGNYGYTF.

The J gene is TRBJ1-1, the V gene TRBV9; no definite D call. Germline V gene data show CDR1 as SGDLS and CDR2 as YYNGEE. The V end lost 0 bases, the J end lost 5 bases, and 8 bases lay between the germline ends. The CDR3 has 13 amino acids. CDR3 sequence reads: CASSVATFTEAFF. The CDR3 DNA sequence: TGTGCCAGCAGCGTAGCTACTTTTACTGAAGCTTTCTTT.

V is TRBV10-3 and J is TRBJ2-1; 12 bases match TRBD2. This CDR3 contains 16 residues. The trim removed 3 bases at V and 5 bases at J, leaving 5 bases unmatched. The V gene's germline CDR1 is ENHRY and CDR2 SYGVKD. CDR3 residues: CAISDSTSGRHNEQFF. CDR3 sequence (DNA): TGTGCCATCAGTGATTCCACTAGCGGGAGGCACAATGAGCAGTTCTTC.

The chain recombines TRBV28 with TRBJ2-1, with TRBD2 matching 11 bases. V lost 2 bases and J lost 8; bases outside the gene matches: 14. Germline CDR1 reads MDHEN; CDR2 reads SYDVKM. The CDR3 has 18 residues. CDR3 in amino acids: CASSLVWQELAGGDEQFF. The CDR3 DNA sequence: TGTGCCAGCAGTTTAGTGTGGCAGGAGCTAGCGGGAGGTGATGAGCAGTTCTTC.

CDR3 residues: CSVDPGPNTGELFF. The CDR3, as DNA: TGCAGCGTCGACCCGGGTCCTAACACCGGGGAGCTGTTTTTT. The chain recombines TRBV29-1 with TRBJ2-2; no reliable D call. The CDR3 totals 14 residues. CDR1 is SQVTM and CDR2 is ANQGSEA in the germline V gene. V shed 6 bases and J shed 2 bases, with 13 bases lying between them.

The DNA for the CDR3 is TGTGCCAGCAGCCTATCCGGGACAGGCAATCAGCCCCAGCATTTT. It specifies CASSLSGTGNQPQHF. This sequence joins TRBV14 and TRBJ1-5, with TRBD1 identical over 7 bases. The V gene's germline CDR1 is SGHDN and CDR2 FVKESK. CDR3 size: 15 residues. V gave up 4 bases and J gave up 2 bases; unmatched junction bases: 5. The entire variable domain, with the rest obtained from reference TRBV14 and TRBJ1-5, is as follows: EAGVTQFPSHSVIEKGQTVTLRCDPISGHDNLYWYRRVMGKEIKFLLHFVKESKQDESGMPNNRFLAERTGGTYSTLKVQPAELEDSGVYFCASSLSGTGNQPQHFGDGTRLSIL.

In DNA form, the CDR3 reads TGTGCCAGCAGCCAAGATGGACTATACGAGCAGTACTTC. Its protein is CASSQDGLYEQYF. The chain uses TRBV4-2 and TRBJ2-7; possible D gene TRBD2, 6 bases. This CDR3 has 13 amino acids. CDR1 is LGHNA, CDR2 YNFKEQ, per germline. V was trimmed by 0 bases and J by 4 bases, leaving 7 bases between them.

The chain recombines TRBV5-1 with TRBJ2-3; 12 bases agree with TRBD2. The CDR3 consists of 17 residues. Germline loops: CDR1 SGHRS, CDR2 YFSETQ. The junction had 11 bases not matched to a gene; V was cut back by 3 bases and J by 6 bases. The CDR3 here is CASSSGLAGPKGDTQYF. The CDR3 bases are TGCGCCAGCAGCTCGGGACTAGCGGGTCCCAAAGGGGATACGCAGTATTTT. Looking up the rest from reference TRBV5-1 and TRBJ2-3 gives the full variable domain: KAGVTQTPRYLIKTRGQQVTLSCSPISGHRSVSWYQQTPGQGLQFLFEYFSETQRNKGNFPGRFSGRQFSNSRSEMNVSTLELGDSALYLCASSSGLAGPKGDTQYFGPGTRLTVL.

This clone was observed a single time. The genes are TRBV5-4 and TRBJ2-7, with TRBD2 identical over 13 bases. Germline trimming cut 2 bases from V and 1 base from J; bases unmatched to any gene: 3. The CDR3 runs 16 residues. CDR1 SGHNT and CDR2 YYREEE come from the germline V gene (reference sequence). CDR3 sequence (DNA): TGTGCCAGCAGCTTTGGACTAGCGGGAGATTCCTACGAGCAGTACTTC. Its translation is CASSFGLAGDSYEQYF.

The chain links TRBV7-6 to TRBJ1-1; D uncertain. The V gene's germline CDR1 is SGHVS and CDR2 FNYEAQ. This CDR3 comprises 14 residues. The V end lost 1 base, the J end lost 0 bases, and 6 bases lay between the germline ends. The CDR3 coding sequence is TGTGCCAGCAGCTTAGACACAATGAACACTGAAGCTTTCTTT. This codes for CASSLDTMNTEAFF.

V and J are TRBV18 and TRBJ2-7, with TRBD2 matching 8 bases. Germline-derived CDR1 and CDR2 are KGHSH and LQKENI. V shed 3 bases and J 7 bases; nucleotides not matched to a gene: 8. The CDR3 loop spans 14 amino acids. The CDR3 DNA sequence: TGTGCCAGCTCACCGGGACTAGAGGGACGGGAGCAGTACTTC. It encodes CASSPGLEGREQYF.

The chain has TRBV3-1 (or the pseudogene TRBV3-2) and TRBJ2-7; TRBD2 aligns across 14 bases. Trimming removed 3 bases from V and 12 bases from J; junction bases left unmatched: 4. The CDR3 is 13 residues long. Germline CDR1 and CDR2: LGHDT and YNNKEL (reference sequence). The CDR3 sequence: CASSQGLAGAGYF. The CDR3, as DNA: TGTGCCAGCAGCCAGGGACTAGCGGGAGCTGGGTACTTC.

The chain employs TRBV23-1 and TRBJ2-1; D is perhaps TRBD2 (5 bases). TRBV23-1 carries the ORF label, with uncertain function. This CDR3 has 19 amino acids. V was pared by 2 bases and J by 4 bases, with 24 bases between. DNA of the CDR3: TGCGCCAGCAGTCAAACGGCACTAGTCGCGAAGATCCAATACAATGAGCAGTTCTTC. It codes for CASSQTALVAKIQYNEQFF.

J is TRBJ1-6 and V is TRBV29-1; D gene uncertain. The CDR3 spans 16 residues. Per germline, CDR1 SQVTM and CDR2 ANQGSEA. V lost 4 bases and J 7 bases, leaving 20 bases between the germline ends. CDR3 DNA sequence: TGCAGCGTTGCATTTATTGTTGGGGAGGTGAATTCACCCCTCCACTTT. It encodes CSVAFIVGEVNSPLHF.

The rearrangement uses TRBV9 and TRBJ1-4, with TRBD1 matching 9 bases. CDR3 length equals 15 residues. Looked up from germline, CDR1 is SGDLS and CDR2 is YYNGEE. Unmatched junction bases numbered 5, after V lost 0 bases and J lost 8 bases. CDR3 sequence: CASSVGGTGREKLFF. The CDR3 coding sequence is TGTGCCAGCAGCGTAGGAGGGACAGGGCGGGAAAAACTGTTTTTT.

In this sample, this clone turned up once. The V and J genes are TRBV4-1 and TRBJ2-4, with a tentative D call TRBD2 (5 bases). This CDR3 is built from 15 residues. Germline lookup yields CDR1 MGHRA and CDR2 YSYEKL. With 0 bases removed from V and 6 bases from J, the gap between germline ends came to 12 bases. The chain's CDR3 is CASSQDPGSGNIQYF. CDR3 DNA: TGCGCCAGCAGCCAAGATCCGGGGTCGGGAAACATTCAGTACTTC.

The genes are TRBV5-1 and TRBJ1-1; 7 bases line up with TRBD1. Trimming removed 1 base from V and 0 bases from J; junction bases left unmatched: 12. Germline assignment: CDR1 SGHRS and CDR2 YFSETQ. The CDR3 has 18 residues. The CDR3 region is CASSLSQGPGALNTEAFF. The CDR3 nucleotides read TGCGCCAGCAGCTTGTCACAGGGGCCGGGAGCTCTGAACACTGAAGCTTTCTTT.

This clone was observed a few times. The genes are TRBV9 and TRBJ1-1; D gene ambiguous. Trimming removed 0 bases from V and 5 bases from J, with 11 bases in between. CDR1 SGDLS and CDR2 YYNGEE come from the germline V gene. The CDR3 loop spans 14 amino acids. CDR3 in DNA: TGTGCCAGCAGCGTAGCCGGGATCGGGACTGAAGCTTTCTTT. Its protein is CASSVAGIGTEAFF.

The chain couples TRBV28 to TRBJ2-7, with 7 bases that match TRBD1. With 1 base clipped from V and 1 base from J, the junction kept 13 bases outside the gene matches. The CDR3 has 18 residues. The V gene's germline CDR1 is MDHEN and CDR2 SYDVKM. CDR3 sequence reads: CASSLYPGRDRTSYEQYF. The CDR3 nucleotides are TGTGCCAGCAGTTTATACCCAGGTAGGGACAGAACTTCCTACGAGCAGTACTTC.

The chain couples TRBV6-5 to TRBJ2-7; D remains ambiguous. The CDR3 sequence is 14 residues long. Germline CDR1 MNHEY, CDR2 SVGAGI. The ends were cut back, 8 bases at V and 0 bases at J, with 14 bases in the middle. In DNA, the CDR3 is TGTGCCAGCCTCCCTTCCCTACTCTCCTACGAGCAGTACTTC. It encodes CASLPSLLSYEQYF.

The CDR3: CASSLDRVSGYTF. The CDR3 region has the DNA TGCGCCAGCAGCCTCGACAGGGTGTCGGGCTACACCTTC. The genes are TRBV5-1 and TRBJ1-2; TRBD1 agrees at 7 bases. The CDR3 sequence is 13 residues long. Germline V gives CDR1 SGHRS, CDR2 YFSETQ. V shed 4 bases, J shed 8 bases, and the junction held 8 bases outside the gene matches.

The chain joins TRBV28 to TRBJ1-1; tentatively, D is TRBD1 (6 bases). V shed 8 bases and J shed 4 bases, with 14 bases lying between them. CDR1 is MDHEN and CDR2 is SYDVKM in the germline V gene. The CDR3 is made up of 13 amino acids. The CDR3 DNA reads TGTGCCAGCCTATCAACAGGGAGCACTGAAGCTTTCTTT. Amino acid sequence: CASLSTGSTEAFF. The full variable domain, rest sourced from reference TRBV28 and TRBJ1-1, is DVKVTQSSRYLVKRTGEKVFLECVQDMDHENMFWYRQDPGLGLRLIYFSYDVKMKEKGDIPEGYSVSREKKERFSLILESASTNQTSMYLCASLSTGSTEAFFGQGTRLTVV.

The rearrangement joins TRBV5-1 to TRBJ2-2, with TRBD2 identical over 8 bases. Germline trimming cut 3 bases from V and 6 bases from J; bases unmatched to any gene: 7. The CDR3 loop spans 15 amino acids. The germline CDR1 and CDR2 sequences are SGHRS and YFSETQ. Here the CDR3 DNA reads TGCGCCAGCAGCTACGCGGGAGGTTTTTCCGGGGAGCTGTTTTTT. It is translated as CASSYAGGFSGELFF.

The rearrangement joins TRBV28 to TRBJ1-4, with D maybe TRBD1 (5 bases). The V end was cut by 3 bases, the J end by 5 bases, with 13 bases between. The CDR3 consists of 15 residues. Germline V lookup: CDR1 MDHEN, CDR2 SYDVKM. The CDR3 bases are TGTGCCAGCAGTTTTAGGGGCGGAACGAATGAAAAACTGTTTTTT. It encodes CASSFRGGTNEKLFF.

V usage is TRBV4-1 and J usage is TRBJ2-2; the D gene is possibly TRBD1 (7 bases). V lost 2 bases, J lost 2 bases, and 18 bases lay in between. CDR1 MGHRA and CDR2 YSYEKL come from the germline V gene. This CDR3 is built from 18 residues. The CDR3 region has the DNA TGCGCCAGCAGCCAACCTCCAGGGGGAGGACTTAACACCGGGGAGCTGTTTTTT. Translating gives CASSQPPGGGLNTGELFF.

The chain employs TRBV5-4 and TRBJ2-4; 11 bases fit TRBD1. J gave up 6 bases and V 3 bases, and 2 bases lay outside the gene matches. The CDR3 consists of 14 residues. CDR1 is SGHNT, CDR2 YYREEE, per germline (reference sequence). The CDR3 here is CASSWDRGRNIQYF. CDR3 coding DNA: TGTGCCAGCAGCTGGGACAGGGGGAGAAACATTCAGTACTTC. Combining the CDR3 with reference TRBV5-4 and TRBJ2-4 gives the whole variable domain ETGVTQSPTHLIKTRGQQVTLRCSSQSGHNTVSWYQQALGQGPQFIFQYYREEENGRGNFPPRFSGLQFPNYSSELNVNALELDDSALYLCASSWDRGRNIQYFGAGTRLSVL.

This clone was recorded a few times. V is TRBV4-2 and J is TRBJ2-3; tentatively, D is TRBD1 (5 bases). V lost 4 bases and J lost 5, with 19 bases in between. CDR3 length: 16 residues. Germline values: CDR1 LGHNA, CDR2 YNFKEQ. CDR3 in DNA: TGTGCCAGCAGCCTTGCAGCAGGGATTCTGGAAGATACGCAGTATTTT. Its protein is CASSLAAGILEDTQYF.